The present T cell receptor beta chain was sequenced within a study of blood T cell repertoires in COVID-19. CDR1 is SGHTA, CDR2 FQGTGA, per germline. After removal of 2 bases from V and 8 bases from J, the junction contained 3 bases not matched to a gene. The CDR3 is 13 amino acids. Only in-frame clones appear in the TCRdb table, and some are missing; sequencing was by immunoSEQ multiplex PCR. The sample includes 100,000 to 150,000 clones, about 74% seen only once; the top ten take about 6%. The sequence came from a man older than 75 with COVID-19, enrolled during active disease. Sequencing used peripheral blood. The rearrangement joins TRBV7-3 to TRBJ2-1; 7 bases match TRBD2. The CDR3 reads CASSLYGGDEQFF. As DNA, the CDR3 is TGTGCCAGCAGCTTATATGGGGGGGATGAGCAGTTCTTC.